One TCR beta chain is described in this entry. Its antigen is not identified. It was CD45RO-negative cells, positively selected for CCR7, that made up naive CD8 cells, with terminally differentiated effector memory CD45RA+ cells excluded. Healthy HIV-negative adults with no recent acute infections or vaccinations were recruited as donors. The sample originates from a study of shared clonotypes between healthy human individuals. Overall study context: Per donor, CD8 memory used one plate, CD8 naive used two, CD4 memory used three and CD4 naive used three.

Study conclusions and caveats: The generation probabilities recorded for non-shared clonotypes fell below those of clonotypes shared by all four donors.

Libraries were prepared by immunoSEQ multiplex PCR; TCRdb keeps only in-frame clonotypes and omits some of them. The repertoire holds some 630,000 clones, with about 95% as singletons. There are 12 residues in the CDR3. The germline V gene encodes CDR1 SQVTM and CDR2 ANQGSEA. Trimming pared 7 bases from V and 1 base from J, leaving 8 bases between. What was sequenced was naive CD8+ T cells sorted from blood. This chain connects TRBV29-1 to TRBJ2-1; D ambiguous. The source is a woman aged 25 to 45 in good health. The CDR3 region is CSALKSYNEQFF. In DNA, the CDR3 is TGCAGCGCCCTTAAATCCTACAATGAGCAGTTCTTC.